Here is one T cell receptor beta chain with its context. Antigen specificity is unknown. These data belong to a study of T cell responses to AZD1222 COVID-19 vaccine. Produced via immunoSEQ multiplex PCR; TCRdb's table is partial and in-frame only. This repertoire shows around 120,000 clones, over 85% found once; its top ten account for about 1.1%. Per germline, CDR1 LGHDT and CDR2 YNNKEL (reference sequence). With 3 bases clipped from V and 4 bases from J, the junction kept 5 bases outside the gene matches. The CDR3 runs 15 residues. Study observations and caveats: Close to half of spike-specific TCRs reportedly recognize unmutated variant regions. Most donors were white British, females outnumbered males, and clonal diversity was possibly underestimated.

The receptor was isolated from an adult who received the AZD1222 COVID-19 vaccine. The source was peripheral blood, collected 28 days after the second AZD1222 dose. The chain is built from TRBV3-1 (or the pseudogene TRBV3-2) and TRBJ1-1, with 10 bases lining up with TRBD1. Here the CDR3 DNA reads TGTGCCAGCAGCCAGACAGGGGGCCGAGGCACTGAAGCTTTCTTT. Residues: CASSQTGGRGTEAFF.